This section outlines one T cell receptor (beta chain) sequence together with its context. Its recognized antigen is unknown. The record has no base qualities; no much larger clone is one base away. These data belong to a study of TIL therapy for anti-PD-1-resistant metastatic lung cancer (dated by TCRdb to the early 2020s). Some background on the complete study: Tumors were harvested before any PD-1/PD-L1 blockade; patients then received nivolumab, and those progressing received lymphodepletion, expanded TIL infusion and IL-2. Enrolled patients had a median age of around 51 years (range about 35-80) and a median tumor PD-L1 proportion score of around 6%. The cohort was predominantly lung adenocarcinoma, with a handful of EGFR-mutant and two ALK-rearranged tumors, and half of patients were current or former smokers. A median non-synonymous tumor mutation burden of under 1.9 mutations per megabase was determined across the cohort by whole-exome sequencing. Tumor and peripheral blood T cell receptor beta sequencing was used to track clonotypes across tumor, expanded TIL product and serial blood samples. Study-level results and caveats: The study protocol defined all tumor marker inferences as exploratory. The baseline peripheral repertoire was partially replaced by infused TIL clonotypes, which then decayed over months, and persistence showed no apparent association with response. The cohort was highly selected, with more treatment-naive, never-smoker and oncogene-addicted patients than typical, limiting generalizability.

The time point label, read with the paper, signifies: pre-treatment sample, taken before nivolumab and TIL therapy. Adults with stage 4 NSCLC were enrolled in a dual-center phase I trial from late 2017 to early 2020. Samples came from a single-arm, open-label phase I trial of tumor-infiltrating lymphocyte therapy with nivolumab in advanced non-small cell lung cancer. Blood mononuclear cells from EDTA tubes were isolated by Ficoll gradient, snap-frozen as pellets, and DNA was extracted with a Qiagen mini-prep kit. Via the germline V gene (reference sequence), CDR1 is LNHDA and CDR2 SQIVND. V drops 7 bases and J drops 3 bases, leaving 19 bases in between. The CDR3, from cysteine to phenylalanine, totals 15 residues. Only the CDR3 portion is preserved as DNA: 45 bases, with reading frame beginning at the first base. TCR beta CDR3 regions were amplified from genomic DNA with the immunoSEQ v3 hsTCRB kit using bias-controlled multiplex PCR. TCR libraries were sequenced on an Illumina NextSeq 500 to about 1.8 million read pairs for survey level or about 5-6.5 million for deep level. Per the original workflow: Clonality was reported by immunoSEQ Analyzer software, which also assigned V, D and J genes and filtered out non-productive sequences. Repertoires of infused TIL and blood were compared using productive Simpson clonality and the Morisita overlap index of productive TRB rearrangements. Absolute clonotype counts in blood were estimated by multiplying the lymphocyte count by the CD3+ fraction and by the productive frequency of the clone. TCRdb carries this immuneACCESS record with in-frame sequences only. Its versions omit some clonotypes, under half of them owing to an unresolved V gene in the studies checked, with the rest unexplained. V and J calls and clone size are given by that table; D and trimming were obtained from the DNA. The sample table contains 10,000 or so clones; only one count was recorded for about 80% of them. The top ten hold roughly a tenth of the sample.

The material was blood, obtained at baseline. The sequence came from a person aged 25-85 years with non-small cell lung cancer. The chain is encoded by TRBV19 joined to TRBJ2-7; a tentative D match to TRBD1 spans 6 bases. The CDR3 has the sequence CASTQATGASYEQYF. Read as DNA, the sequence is TGTGCCAGTACCCAGGCGACAGGCGCTAGCTACGAGCAGTACTTC.